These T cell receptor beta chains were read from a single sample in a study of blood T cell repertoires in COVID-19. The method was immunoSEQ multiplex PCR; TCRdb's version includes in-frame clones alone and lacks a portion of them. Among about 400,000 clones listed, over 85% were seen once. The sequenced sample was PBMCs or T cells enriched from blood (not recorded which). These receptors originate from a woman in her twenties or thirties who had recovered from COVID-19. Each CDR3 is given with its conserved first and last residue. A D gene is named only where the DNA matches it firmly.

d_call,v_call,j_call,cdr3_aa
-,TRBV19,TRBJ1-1,CASSQVSGVTEAFF
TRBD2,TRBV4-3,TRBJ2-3,CASSQDTLSGDTQYF
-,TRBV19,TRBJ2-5,CASSTGQQETQYF
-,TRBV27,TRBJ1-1,CASSLRRVEEAFF
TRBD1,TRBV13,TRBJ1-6,CASSLNRGRNSPLHF
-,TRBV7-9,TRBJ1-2,CASSSRKQGSDYGYTF
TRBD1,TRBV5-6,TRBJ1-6,CASSLGQGVNSPLHF
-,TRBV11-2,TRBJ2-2,CASSHLRGTGELFF
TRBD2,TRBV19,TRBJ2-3,CASSSGGLGTDTQYF
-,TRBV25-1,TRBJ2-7,CASSESAGLGSYEQYF
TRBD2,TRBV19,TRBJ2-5,CASSITVRTSGFETQYF
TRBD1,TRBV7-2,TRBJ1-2,CASSPQDRVGRYGYTF
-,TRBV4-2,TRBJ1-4,CASSQGGRGGTNEKLFF
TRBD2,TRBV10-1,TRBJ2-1,CASSAGLAGQDEQFF
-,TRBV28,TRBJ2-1,CASRKRVFAYNEQFF
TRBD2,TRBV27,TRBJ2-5,CASKRTSGRAWETQYF
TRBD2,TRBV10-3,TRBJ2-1,CAISDLAGRPEQFF
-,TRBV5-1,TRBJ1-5,CASSPGLDNQPQHF
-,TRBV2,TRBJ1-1,CASSRGSNTEAFF
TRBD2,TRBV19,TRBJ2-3,CASSMLAGGNTDTQYF
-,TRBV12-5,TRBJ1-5,CASGLVLAPQHF
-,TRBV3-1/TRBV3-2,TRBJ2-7,CASSQDPHRSEQYF
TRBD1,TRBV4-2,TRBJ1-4,CASSQEGSAGGSEKLFF
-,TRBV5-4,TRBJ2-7,CASSLDVEGLSYEQYF
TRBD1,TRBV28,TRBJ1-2,CASSFDRGNYGYTF
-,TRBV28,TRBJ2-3,CASHSFRGQGTDTQYF